This TCR beta chain is from a study of CD8+CD57+ T cells in acquired aplastic anemia. Study-level background: Average DNA yield from sorted CD4+ and CD8+ cells was around 3.2 ug.

Study results and limitations: Comparison of patients with controls identified about 27 shared CD8+ CDR3 sequences.

In patients chosen for sequencing, flow cytometry had shown CD8+CD57+ cell expansion. Severe acquired aplastic anemia was present in all patients. Among the patients, none had received any therapy at the time of blood sampling. For CDR3 and TCR beta VDJ profiling, genomic DNA was the template used. TCRdb processed the reads anew with MiXCR; each CDR3 protein has one entry. The sample has roughly 250,000 distinct CDR3 sequences, 82% seen once. The CDR3 is 14 amino acids. The germline V gene has CDR1 SNHLY and CDR2 FYNNEI. This clonotype was detected only once. The antigen remains undetermined. The chain joins TRBV2 to TRBJ2-7; D gene unclear. The J call is doubtful: the DNA matches TRBJ2-1 better. Sequencing was carried out using sorted CD4+, CD8+, or CD8+CD57+ T cells (not recorded which) from PBMCs. The source is a human donor with aplastic anemia. CDR3 nucleotide sequence: TGTGCCAGCAGAAGTCTTACCTCAGACTATGAGCAGTTCTTC. It yields the protein CASRSLTSDYEQFF.